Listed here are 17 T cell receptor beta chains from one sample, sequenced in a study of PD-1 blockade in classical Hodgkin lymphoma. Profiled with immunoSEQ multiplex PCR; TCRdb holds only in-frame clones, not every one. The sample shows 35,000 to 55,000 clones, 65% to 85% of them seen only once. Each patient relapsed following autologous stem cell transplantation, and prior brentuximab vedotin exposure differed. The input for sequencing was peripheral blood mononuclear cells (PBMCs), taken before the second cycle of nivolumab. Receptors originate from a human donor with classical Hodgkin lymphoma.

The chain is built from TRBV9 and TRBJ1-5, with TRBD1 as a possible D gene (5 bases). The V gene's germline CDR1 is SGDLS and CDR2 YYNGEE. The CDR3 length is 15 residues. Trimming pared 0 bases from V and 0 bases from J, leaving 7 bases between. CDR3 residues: CASSVAGFSNQPQHF. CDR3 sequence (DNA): TGTGCCAGCAGCGTAGCAGGGTTTAGCAATCAGCCCCAGCATTTT.

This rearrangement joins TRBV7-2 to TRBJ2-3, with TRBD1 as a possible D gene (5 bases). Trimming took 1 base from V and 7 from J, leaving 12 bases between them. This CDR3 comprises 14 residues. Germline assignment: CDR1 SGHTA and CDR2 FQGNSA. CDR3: CASSLGLRENTQYF. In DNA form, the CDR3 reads TGTGCCAGCAGCTTAGGGCTCAGGGAAAATACGCAGTATTTT.

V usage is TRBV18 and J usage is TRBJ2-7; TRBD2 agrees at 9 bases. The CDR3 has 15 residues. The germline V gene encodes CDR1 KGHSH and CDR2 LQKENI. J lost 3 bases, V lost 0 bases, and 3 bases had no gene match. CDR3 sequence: CASSPPGREGYEQYF. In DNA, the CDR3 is TGTGCCAGCTCACCACCAGGGCGGGAGGGCTACGAGCAGTACTTC.

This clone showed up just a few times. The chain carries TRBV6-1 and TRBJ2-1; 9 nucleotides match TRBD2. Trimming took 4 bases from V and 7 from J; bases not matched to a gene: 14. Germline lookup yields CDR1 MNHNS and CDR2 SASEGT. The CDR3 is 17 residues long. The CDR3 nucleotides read TGTGCCAGCAGTGGCTACGGGGCGTATGCGGGGGGGAATGAGCAGTTCTTC. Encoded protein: CASSGYGAYAGGNEQFF.

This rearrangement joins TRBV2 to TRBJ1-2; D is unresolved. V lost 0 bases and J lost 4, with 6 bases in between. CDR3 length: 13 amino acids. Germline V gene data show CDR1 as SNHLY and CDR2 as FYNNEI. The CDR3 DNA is TGTGCCAGCAGTGAAGCGTCCATCTATGGCTACACCTTC. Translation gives CASSEASIYGYTF.

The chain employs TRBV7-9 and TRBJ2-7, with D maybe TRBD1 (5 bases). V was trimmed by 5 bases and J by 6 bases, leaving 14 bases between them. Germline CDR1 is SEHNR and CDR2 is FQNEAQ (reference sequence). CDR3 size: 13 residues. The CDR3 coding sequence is TGTGCCAGCAGCGCCCAGGGTGTACGCGAGCAGTACTTC. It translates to CASSAQGVREQYF.

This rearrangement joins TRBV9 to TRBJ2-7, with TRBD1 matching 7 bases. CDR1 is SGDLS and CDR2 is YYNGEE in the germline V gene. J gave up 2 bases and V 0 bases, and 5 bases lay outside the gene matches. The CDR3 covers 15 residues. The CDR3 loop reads CASSVEGALTYEQYF. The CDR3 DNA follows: TGTGCCAGCAGCGTAGAGGGGGCCCTAACCTACGAGCAGTACTTC.

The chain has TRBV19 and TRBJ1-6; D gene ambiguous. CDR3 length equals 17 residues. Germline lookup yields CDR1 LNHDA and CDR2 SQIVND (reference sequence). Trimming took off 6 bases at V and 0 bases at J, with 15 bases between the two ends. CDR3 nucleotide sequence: TGTGCCAGTAGCCTACGGGGTGTGAGCTCCTATAATTCACCCCTCCACTTT. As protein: CASSLRGVSSYNSPLHF. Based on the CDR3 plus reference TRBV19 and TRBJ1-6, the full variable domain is DGGITQSPKYLFRKEGQNVTLSCEQNLNHDAMYWYRQDPGQGLRLIYYSQIVNDFQKGDIAEGYSVSREKKESFPLTVTSAQKNPTAFYLCASSLRGVSSYNSPLHFGNGTRLTVT.

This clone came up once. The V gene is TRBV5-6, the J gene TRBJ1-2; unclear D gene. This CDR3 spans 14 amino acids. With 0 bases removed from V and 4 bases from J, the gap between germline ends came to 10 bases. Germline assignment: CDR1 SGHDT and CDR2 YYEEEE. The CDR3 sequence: CASSLAVEGYGYTF. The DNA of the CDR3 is TGTGCCAGCAGCTTGGCGGTAGAGGGCTATGGCTACACCTTC.

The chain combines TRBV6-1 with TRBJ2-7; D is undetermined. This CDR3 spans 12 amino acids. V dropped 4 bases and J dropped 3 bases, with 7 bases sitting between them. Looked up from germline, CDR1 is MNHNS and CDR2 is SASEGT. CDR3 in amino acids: CASSVYVYEQYF. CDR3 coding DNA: TGTGCCAGCAGTGTATACGTCTACGAGCAGTACTTC.

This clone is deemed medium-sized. The CDR3 here is CASSPTGTGADTIYF. The CDR3 bases are TGTGCCAGCAGCCCTACCGGGACAGGGGCTGACACCATATATTTT. The chain has TRBV4-2 and TRBJ1-3; 10 nucleotides agree with TRBD1. The trim removed 4 bases at V and 8 bases at J, leaving 8 bases unmatched. The CDR3 sequence is 15 residues long. The germline V gene has CDR1 LGHNA and CDR2 YNFKEQ.

CDR3 sequence reads: CASSVEGSVGFYEQYF. Written as DNA, the CDR3 is TGTGCCAGCAGCGTAGAGGGTAGCGTCGGTTTCTACGAGCAGTACTTC. The genes are TRBV9 and TRBJ2-7; tentative D call: TRBD2 (5 bases). Trimming removed 0 bases from V and 3 bases from J, with 16 bases in between. Germline V gene lookup returns CDR1 SGDLS and CDR2 YYNGEE. The CDR3 covers 16 residues.

CDR3 amino acids: CASSYGGSVGNTIYF. DNA for the CDR3: TGTGCCAGCAGTTACGGGGGCAGTGTAGGAAACACCATATATTTT. The rearrangement links TRBV6-5 to TRBJ1-3, with D perhaps TRBD1 (6 bases). The V and J ends lost 2 bases and 4 bases respectively, with 12 bases between them. Germline V gene data show CDR1 as MNHEY and CDR2 as SVGAGI. The CDR3 length is 15 residues.

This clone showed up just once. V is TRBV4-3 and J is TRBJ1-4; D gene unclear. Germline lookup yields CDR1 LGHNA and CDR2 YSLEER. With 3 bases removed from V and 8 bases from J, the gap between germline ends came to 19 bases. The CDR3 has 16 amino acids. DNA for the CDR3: TGCGCCAGCAGCCACGCCTCGGACGGGTACCAGGAAAAACTGTTTTTT. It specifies CASSHASDGYQEKLFF.

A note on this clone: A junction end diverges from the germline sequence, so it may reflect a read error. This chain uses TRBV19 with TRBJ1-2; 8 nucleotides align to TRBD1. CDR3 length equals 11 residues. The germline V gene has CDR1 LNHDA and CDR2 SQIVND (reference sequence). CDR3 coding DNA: TGCGGGACAGGCAATAACTATGGCTACACCTTC. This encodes CGTGNNYGYTF.

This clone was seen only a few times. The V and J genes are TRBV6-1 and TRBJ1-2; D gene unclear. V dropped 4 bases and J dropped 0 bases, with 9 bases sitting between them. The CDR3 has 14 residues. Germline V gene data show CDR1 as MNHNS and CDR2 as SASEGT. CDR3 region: CASSAGPSNYGYTF. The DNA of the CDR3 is TGTGCCAGCAGTGCGGGCCCCTCTAACTATGGCTACACCTTC.

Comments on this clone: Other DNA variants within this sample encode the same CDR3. The CDR3 bases are TGTGCCAGCAGCCTCTCCGCTGCACAAGAGACCCAGTACTTC. Protein product: CASSLSAAQETQYF. The chain has TRBV7-3 and TRBJ2-5; D gene unclear. CDR3 length equals 14 residues. In germline, CDR1 is SGHTA, CDR2 FQGTGA. V was clipped by 5 bases and J by 2 bases, with 12 bases between them.